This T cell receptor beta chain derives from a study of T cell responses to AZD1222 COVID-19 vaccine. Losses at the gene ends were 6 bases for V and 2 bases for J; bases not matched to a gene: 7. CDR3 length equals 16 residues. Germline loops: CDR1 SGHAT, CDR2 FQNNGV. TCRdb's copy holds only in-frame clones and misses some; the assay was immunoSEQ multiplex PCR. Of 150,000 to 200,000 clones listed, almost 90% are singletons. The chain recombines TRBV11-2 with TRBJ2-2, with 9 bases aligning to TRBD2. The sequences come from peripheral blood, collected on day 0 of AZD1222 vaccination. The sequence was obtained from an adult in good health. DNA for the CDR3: TGTGCCAGCAGACCCCTAGCGGGGCGCAACACCGGGGAGCTGTTTTTT. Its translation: CASRPLAGRNTGELFF.